Listed here are 28 T cell receptor beta chains from one sample, sequenced in a study of blood T cell repertoires in COVID-19. Produced via immunoSEQ multiplex PCR; TCRdb's table is partial and in-frame only. The table includes some 250,000 clones, approximately 86% detected once. The sequenced sample consisted of peripheral blood. The receptors were gathered from a woman in her thirties with acute or convalescent COVID-19.

J is TRBJ1-1 and V is TRBV6-4; 9 nucleotides line up with TRBD1. CDR3 length: 15 residues. Germline V gene lookup returns CDR1 MRHNA and CDR2 SNTAGT. Trimming took 5 bases from V and 4 from J; bases not matched to a gene: 8. The CDR3 DNA is TGTGCCAGCAGTCCAACCGGGACAGGGTCCACTGAAGCTTTCTTT. As protein: CASSPTGTGSTEAFF.

For this clone: One end of the junction fails to match germline, which may point to a read error. The chain joins TRBV7-2 to TRBJ1-2, with 9 bases lining up with TRBD1. Germline loops: CDR1 SGHTA, CDR2 FQGNSA. The CDR3 spans 13 residues. DNA for the CDR3: TGTGCCAGCAGCTTAGGAGGGACAGGGCACTCTCTCTTC. Protein product: CASSLGGTGHSLF.

This sequence joins TRBV9 and TRBJ1-3; D may be TRBD1 (5 bases). The V gene's germline CDR1 is SGDLS and CDR2 YYNGEE. Trimming removed 0 bases from V and 1 base from J, with 8 bases in between. The CDR3 is 15 amino acids. DNA for the CDR3: TGTGCCAGCAGCGTAGAAGCAGGGTCTGGAAACACCATATATTTT. Translation: CASSVEAGSGNTIYF.

In its sample, this clone was seen a few times. The V call is TRBV5-1, the J call TRBJ1-6, with 7 bases identical to TRBD1. Germline assignment: CDR1 SGHRS and CDR2 YFSETQ. Trimming cost V 3 bases and J 10 bases; bases outside gene matches: 7. The length of the CDR3 is 14 residues. This chain's CDR3 is CASSSQGLESPLHF. The CDR3 DNA is TGCGCCAGCAGCTCACAGGGGTTGGAATCACCCCTCCACTTT.

This clone was recorded only once. The V gene is TRBV6-5, the J gene TRBJ2-3; D unclear. The germline CDR1 and CDR2 sequences are MNHEY and SVGAGI. Trimming took off 8 bases at V and 4 bases at J, with 13 bases between the two ends. The CDR3 consists of 13 residues. The CDR3 DNA reads as TGTGCCAGCGCTAGTAGTTTTTCAGATACGCAGTATTTT. It encodes CASASSFSDTQYF.

This clone was picked up one time. The CDR3 here is CASRNVGGNSPLHF. The CDR3, as DNA: TGTGCCAGCAGGAACGTCGGGGGGAATTCACCCCTCCACTTT. The rearrangement joins TRBV6-5 to TRBJ1-6; TRBD1 is a possible D gene (5 bases). CDR3 length: 14 residues. The V and J ends lost 6 bases and 7 bases respectively, with 13 bases between them. CDR1 and CDR2 from the germline V gene are MNHEY and SVGAGI.

V and J are TRBV5-4 and TRBJ1-1; 7 bases agree with TRBD1. The CDR3 is made up of 14 amino acids. With 4 bases clipped from V and 5 bases from J, the junction kept 8 bases outside the gene matches. The V gene's germline CDR1 is SGHNT and CDR2 YYREEE (reference sequence). The CDR3 bases are TGTGCCAGCAGCCCAAACAGGGGTTGGACTGAAGCTTTCTTT. The encoded protein is CASSPNRGWTEAFF.

The V call is TRBV6-6, the J call TRBJ2-1; D is possibly TRBD2 (6 bases). CDR3 size: 14 residues. Germline V gene data show CDR1 as MNHNY and CDR2 as SVGAGI (reference sequence). V shed 6 bases and J shed 8 bases, with 17 bases lying between them. This chain's CDR3 is CASRGTSRRDEQFF. The CDR3 DNA reads TGTGCCAGCAGAGGGACTTCCCGCCGAGATGAGCAGTTCTTC.

Only one count was recorded for this clone. The chain recombines TRBV7-9 with TRBJ1-1; 8 nucleotides agree with TRBD1. The CDR3 runs to 15 residues. J gave up 3 bases and V 3 bases, and 6 bases lay outside the gene matches. The germline V gene has CDR1 SEHNR and CDR2 FQNEAQ (reference sequence). CDR3 protein: CASSFNRGAYTEAFF. Written as DNA, the CDR3 is TGTGCCAGCAGCTTCAACAGGGGGGCCTACACTGAAGCTTTCTTT.

The chain has TRBV5-5 and TRBJ2-2, with D possibly matching TRBD1 (5 bases). The germline V gene has CDR1 SGHKS and CDR2 YYEKEE (reference sequence). Trimming pared 1 base from V and 3 bases from J, leaving 16 bases between. The CDR3 spans 17 residues. For the CDR3, the DNA is TGTGCCAGCAGCTTGCTTTTTCAGGGTGTGGACACCGGGGAGCTGTTTTTT. The encoded protein is CASSLLFQGVDTGELFF.

There are a few counts of this clone. The chain couples TRBV27 to TRBJ2-7; 10 nucleotides align to TRBD2. Germline V gene lookup returns CDR1 MNHEY and CDR2 SMNVEV (reference sequence). The ends lost 6 bases at V and 5 bases at J; junction bases unmatched: 10. The length of the CDR3 is 15 residues. The CDR3 region is CASSETSGRRDEQYF. CDR3 DNA: TGTGCCAGCAGCGAGACTAGCGGGCGACGGGACGAGCAGTACTTC.

The V call is TRBV27, the J call TRBJ2-7; 12 bases are shared with TRBD2. The germline CDR1 and CDR2 sequences are MNHEY and SMNVEV (reference sequence). The CDR3 extends over 15 amino acids. With 4 bases clipped from V and 2 bases from J, the junction kept 3 bases outside the gene matches. The CDR3 sequence: CASSSLAGGPYEQYF. In DNA form, the CDR3 reads TGTGCCAGCAGTTCGCTAGCGGGAGGGCCCTACGAGCAGTACTTC.

The chain joins TRBV28 to TRBJ2-5, with TRBD2 matching over 13 bases. CDR1 and CDR2 from the germline V gene are MDHEN and SYDVKM. V shed 4 bases and J 5 bases; nucleotides not matched to a gene: 7. The CDR3 is 16 residues long. This chain's CDR3 is CASSSGLAGREETQYF. In DNA form, the CDR3 reads TGTGCCAGCAGTTCGGGACTAGCGGGAAGGGAGGAGACCCAGTACTTC.

V and J are TRBV7-2 and TRBJ2-7, with 8 bases fitting TRBD2. Germline loops: CDR1 SGHTA, CDR2 FQGNSA. Germline trimming cut 1 base from V and 3 bases from J; bases unmatched to any gene: 5. The CDR3 contains 15 residues. CDR3 DNA: TGTGCCAGCAGCTTAGGGCTAGCGGGTAACTACGAGCAGTACTTC. Translated: CASSLGLAGNYEQYF.

The chain joins TRBV24-1 to TRBJ2-1; the D gene is possibly TRBD2 (6 bases). There are 15 residues in the CDR3. V was cut by 4 bases and J by 7 bases, with 16 bases left in between. The germline gives CDR1 KGHDR, CDR2 SFDVKD. CDR3 region: CATSEAGGIRNEQFF. In nucleotides, the CDR3 is TGTGCCACCAGTGAAGCCGGCGGGATAAGGAATGAGCAGTTCTTC.

The genes are TRBV13 and TRBJ2-1; tentative D call: TRBD1 (6 bases). In germline, CDR1 is PRHDT, CDR2 FYEKMQ (reference sequence). The germline V and J ends were trimmed by 2 bases and 7 bases, with 9 bases remaining between them. This CDR3 spans 13 amino acids. The CDR3 sequence is CASSLYRGNEQFF. CDR3 nucleotides: TGTGCCAGCAGCTTATATAGGGGGAATGAGCAGTTCTTC.

The chain uses TRBV30 and TRBJ2-1; no definite D call. The germline CDR1 and CDR2 sequences are GTSNPN and SVGIG (reference sequence). The CDR3 has 13 residues. Between the trimmed V and J ends, which lost 4 bases and 9 bases, there was a span of 16 bases. The CDR3 coding sequence is TGTGCCTGGAATCGGGTCCCCGCGAGTGAGCAGTTCTTC. Protein product: CAWNRVPASEQFF. The variable domain in full, completed from reference TRBV30 and TRBJ2-1, reads SQTIHQWPATLVQPVGSPLSLECTVEGTSNPNLYWYRQAAGRGLQLLFYSVGIGQISSEVPQNLSASRPQDRQFILSSKKLLLSDSGFYLCAWNRVPASEQFFGPGTRLTVL.

This chain uses TRBV5-4 with TRBJ1-6, with 7 nucleotides matching TRBD1. With 4 bases clipped from V and 3 bases from J, the junction kept 7 bases outside the gene matches. CDR1 and CDR2 (germline): SGHNT, YYREEE (reference sequence). The CDR3 is 16 amino acids. The CDR3 region has the DNA TGTGCCAGCAGCCGTACGACAGGGTTCTATAATTCACCCCTCCACTTT. Residues: CASSRTTGFYNSPLHF.

The V and J genes are TRBV7-3 and TRBJ2-2; maybe TRBD1 (5 bases). The CDR3 is 17 residues long. V lost 2 bases and J 0 bases, leaving 13 bases between the germline ends. Per germline, CDR1 SGHTA and CDR2 FQGTGA. Here the CDR3 reads CASSLPGSRANTGELFF. CDR3 DNA: TGTGCCAGCAGCTTACCCGGTAGCAGGGCGAACACCGGGGAGCTGTTTTTT.

There are a few counts of this clone. The rearrangement joins TRBV5-1 to TRBJ1-1; 9 bases match TRBD1. Germline V gene data show CDR1 as SGHRS and CDR2 as YFSETQ. The CDR3 is 15 amino acids. J was trimmed by 5 bases and V by 1 base; bases with no gene match: 6. CDR3 residues: CASSLTGGAGTEAFF. The DNA for the CDR3 is TGCGCCAGCAGCTTGACAGGGGGCGCAGGTACTGAAGCTTTCTTT.

V usage is TRBV28 and J usage is TRBJ1-6; 9 bases align to TRBD1. This CDR3 contains 15 residues. J lost 13 bases, V lost 4 bases, and 11 bases had no gene match. Germline values: CDR1 MDHEN, CDR2 SYDVKM. The CDR3 reads CASSYPGTGIYPLHF. The CDR3 coding sequence is TGTGCCAGCAGTTACCCAGGGACAGGGATATACCCCCTCCACTTT.

This CDR3 is CASSRDRGRNQPQHF. CDR3 nucleotides: TGTGCCAGCAGCAGGGACAGGGGGAGGAATCAGCCCCAGCATTTT. V and J are TRBV6-2 or TRBV6-3 and TRBJ1-5, with TRBD1 identical over 11 bases. V lost 6 bases and J lost 4; bases outside the gene matches: 5. Per germline, CDR1 MNHEY and CDR2 SVGEGT. The CDR3 loop spans 15 amino acids.

The chain combines TRBV9 with TRBJ2-2; 9 nucleotides match TRBD2. This CDR3 is 15 amino acids long. The V gene end was trimmed by 4 bases and the J gene end by 0 bases; junction bases not matched to a gene: 1. CDR1 and CDR2 (germline): SGDLS, YYNGEE. The CDR3 sequence: CASSSSGTNTGELFF. CDR3 nucleotides: TGTGCCAGCAGCTCTAGCGGGACGAACACCGGGGAGCTGTTTTTT.

This sequence joins TRBV7-2 and TRBJ1-2; 7 bases match TRBD1. CDR1 is SGHTA and CDR2 is FQGNSA in the germline V gene. The CDR3 extends over 14 amino acids. V shed 5 bases, J shed 7 bases, and the junction held 10 bases outside the gene matches. CDR3 DNA sequence: TGTGCCAGCAGCCCGCGGGAGGGGGCCGGTGGCTACACCTTC. Translation gives CASSPREGAGGYTF.

This chain connects TRBV29-1 to TRBJ2-7; 11 positions agree with TRBD2. The germline gives CDR1 SQVTM, CDR2 ANQGSEA. There are 12 residues in the CDR3. The J segment lost 3 bases and the V segment lost 6 bases, leaving 1 base of the junction unmatched. CDR3 sequence: CSVGTSGYEQYF. The CDR3 DNA is TGCAGCGTCGGGACTAGCGGCTACGAGCAGTACTTC.

The genes are TRBV19 and TRBJ2-1; TRBD1 is a possible D gene (6 bases). V lost 5 bases and J lost 6, with 14 bases in between. The CDR3 sequence is 14 residues long. CDR1 is LNHDA, CDR2 SQIVND, per germline (reference sequence). CDR3 sequence (DNA): TGTGCCAGTAGTGCGACAGGCGGACCCAATGAGCAGTTCTTC. Its protein product is CASSATGGPNEQFF.

The chain recombines TRBV9 with TRBJ2-1; 10 nucleotides line up with TRBD2. The CDR3 runs to 18 residues. The germline V gene has CDR1 SGDLS and CDR2 YYNGEE. Trimming removed 3 bases from V and 0 bases from J; junction bases left unmatched: 9. The CDR3: CASSEGLAGAGSYNEQFF. CDR3 DNA: TGTGCCAGCAGCGAGGGCCTAGCGGGAGCGGGCTCCTACAATGAGCAGTTCTTC. The full variable domain, its missing parts supplied by reference TRBV9 and TRBJ2-1, is DSGVTQTPKHLITATGQRVTLRCSPRSGDLSVYWYQQSLDQGLQFLIQYYNGEERAKGNILERFSAQQFPDLHSELNLSSLELGDSALYFCASSEGLAGAGSYNEQFFGPGTRLTVL.

The CDR3 reads CASSSRTVTNEKLFF. As DNA, the CDR3 is TGTGCCAGCTCGTCGAGGACAGTCACCAATGAAAAACTGTTTTTT. This sequence joins TRBV18 and TRBJ1-4, with D possibly matching TRBD1 (6 bases). The CDR3 has 15 amino acids. The V gene lost 6 bases and the J gene lost 5 bases, with 16 bases spanning the gap. The germline CDR1 and CDR2 sequences are KGHSH and LQKENI.